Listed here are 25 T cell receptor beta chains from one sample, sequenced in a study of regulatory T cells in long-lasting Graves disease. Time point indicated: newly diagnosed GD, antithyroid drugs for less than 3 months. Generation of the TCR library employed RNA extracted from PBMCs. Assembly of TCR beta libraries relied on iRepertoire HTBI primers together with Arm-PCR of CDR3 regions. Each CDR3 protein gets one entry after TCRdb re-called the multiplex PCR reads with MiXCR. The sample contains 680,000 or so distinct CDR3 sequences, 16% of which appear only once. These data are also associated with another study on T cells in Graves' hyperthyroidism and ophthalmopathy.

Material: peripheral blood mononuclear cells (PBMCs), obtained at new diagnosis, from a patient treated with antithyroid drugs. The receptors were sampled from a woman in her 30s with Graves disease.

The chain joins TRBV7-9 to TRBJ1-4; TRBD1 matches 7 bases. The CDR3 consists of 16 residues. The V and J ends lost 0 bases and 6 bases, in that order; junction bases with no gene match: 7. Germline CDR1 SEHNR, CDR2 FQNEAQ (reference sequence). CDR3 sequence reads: CASSLARGQQYEKLFF. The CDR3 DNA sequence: TGTGCCAGCAGCTTAGCGAGGGGACAGCAATATGAAAAACTGTTTTTT.

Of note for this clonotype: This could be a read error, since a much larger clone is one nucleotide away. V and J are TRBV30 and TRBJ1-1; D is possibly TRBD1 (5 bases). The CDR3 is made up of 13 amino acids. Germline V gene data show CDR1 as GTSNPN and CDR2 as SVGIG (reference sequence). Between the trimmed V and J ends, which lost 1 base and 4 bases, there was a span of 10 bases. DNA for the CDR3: TGTGCCTGGAGTGCCCTGGGGGGCACTGAAGCTTTCTTT. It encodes CAWSALGGTEAFF.

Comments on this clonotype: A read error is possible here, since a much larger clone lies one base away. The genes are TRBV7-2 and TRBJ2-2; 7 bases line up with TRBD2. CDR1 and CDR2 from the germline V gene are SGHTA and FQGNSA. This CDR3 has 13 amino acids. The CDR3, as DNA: TGTGCCTCCCGGACTAGATACACCGGGGGGCTGTTTTTT. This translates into CASRTRYTGGLFF.

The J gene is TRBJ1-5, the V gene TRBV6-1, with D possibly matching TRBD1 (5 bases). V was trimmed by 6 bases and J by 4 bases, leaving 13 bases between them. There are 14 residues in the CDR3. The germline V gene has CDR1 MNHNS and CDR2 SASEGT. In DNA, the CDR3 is TGTGCCAGCAGCCCCTGGGGCGAGAATCAGCCCCAGCATTTT. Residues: CASSPWGENQPQHF.

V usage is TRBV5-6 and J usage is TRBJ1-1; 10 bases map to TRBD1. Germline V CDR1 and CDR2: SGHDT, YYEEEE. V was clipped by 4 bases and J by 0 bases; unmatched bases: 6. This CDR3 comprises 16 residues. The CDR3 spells CASSGQGGTLNTEAFF. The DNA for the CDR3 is TGTGCCAGCAGCGGACAGGGGGGGACCTTGAACACTGAAGCTTTCTTT.

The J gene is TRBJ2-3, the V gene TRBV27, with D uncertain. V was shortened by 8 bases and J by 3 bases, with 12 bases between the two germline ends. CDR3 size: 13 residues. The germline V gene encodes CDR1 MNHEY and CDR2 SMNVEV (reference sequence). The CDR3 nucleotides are TGTGCCAGCGGTCCGCTACCGACAGATACGCAGTATTTT. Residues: CASGPLPTDTQYF.

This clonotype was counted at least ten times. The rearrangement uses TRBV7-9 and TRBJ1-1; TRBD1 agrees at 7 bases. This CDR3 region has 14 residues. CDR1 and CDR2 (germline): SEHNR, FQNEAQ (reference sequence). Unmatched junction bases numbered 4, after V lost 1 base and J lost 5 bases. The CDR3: CASSLVPGGTEAFF. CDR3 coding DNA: TGTGCCAGCAGCTTAGTCCCAGGGGGGACTGAAGCTTTCTTT.

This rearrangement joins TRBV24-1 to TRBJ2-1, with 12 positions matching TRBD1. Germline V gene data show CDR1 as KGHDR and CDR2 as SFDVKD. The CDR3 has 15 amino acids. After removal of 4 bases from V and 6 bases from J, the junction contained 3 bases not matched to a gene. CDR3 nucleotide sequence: TGTGCCACCAGTGAGGGGACAGGGGGCTTCAATGAGCAGTTCTTC. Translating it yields CATSEGTGGFNEQFF.

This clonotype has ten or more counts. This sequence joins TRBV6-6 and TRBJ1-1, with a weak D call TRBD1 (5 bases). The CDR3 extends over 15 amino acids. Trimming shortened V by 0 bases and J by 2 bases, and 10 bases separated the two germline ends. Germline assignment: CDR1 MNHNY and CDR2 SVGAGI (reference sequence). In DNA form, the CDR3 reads TGTGCCAGCAGTTACTCGAGGGGACCTAACACTGAAGCTTTCTTT. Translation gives CASSYSRGPNTEAFF.

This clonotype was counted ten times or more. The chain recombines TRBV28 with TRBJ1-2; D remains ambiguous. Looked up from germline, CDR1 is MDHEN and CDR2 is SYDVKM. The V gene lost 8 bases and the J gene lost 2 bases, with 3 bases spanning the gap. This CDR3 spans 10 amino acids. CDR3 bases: TGTGCCAGCGGGAACTATGGCTACACCTTC. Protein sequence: CASGNYGYTF.

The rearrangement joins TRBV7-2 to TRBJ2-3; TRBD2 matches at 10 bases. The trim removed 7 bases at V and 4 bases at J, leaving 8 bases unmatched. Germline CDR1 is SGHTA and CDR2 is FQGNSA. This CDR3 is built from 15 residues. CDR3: CASILASGSADTQYF. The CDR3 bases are TGTGCCAGCATCCTGGCTAGCGGGAGTGCAGATACGCAGTATTTT.

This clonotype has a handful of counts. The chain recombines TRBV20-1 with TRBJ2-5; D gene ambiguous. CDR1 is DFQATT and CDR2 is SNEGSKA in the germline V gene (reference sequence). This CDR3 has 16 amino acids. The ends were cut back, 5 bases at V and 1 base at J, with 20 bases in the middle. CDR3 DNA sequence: TGCAGTGCTTCCCCCGAGACACCCTTTCCCCAAGAGACCCAGTACTTC. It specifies CSASPETPFPQETQYF.

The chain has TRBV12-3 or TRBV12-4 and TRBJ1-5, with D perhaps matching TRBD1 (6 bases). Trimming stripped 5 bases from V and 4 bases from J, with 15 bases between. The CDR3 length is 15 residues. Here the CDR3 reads CASSPLRGRNQPQHF. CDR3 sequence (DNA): TGTGCCAGCAGTCCCCTCAGGGGACGGAATCAGCCCCAGCATTTT.

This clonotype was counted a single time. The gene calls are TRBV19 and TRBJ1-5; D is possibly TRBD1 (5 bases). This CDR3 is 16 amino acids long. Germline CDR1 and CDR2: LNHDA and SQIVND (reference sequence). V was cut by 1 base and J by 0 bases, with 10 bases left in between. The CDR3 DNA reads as TGTGCCAGTAGTATAGTGGGGACGCTTAGCAATCAGCCCCAGCATTTT. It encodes CASSIVGTLSNQPQHF.

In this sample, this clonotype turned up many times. The CDR3 spells CASSGDRGKAFF. In DNA, the CDR3 is TGTGCCAGTAGCGGGGACAGGGGCAAAGCTTTCTTT. This rearrangement joins TRBV19 to TRBJ1-1; 10 bases fit TRBD1. V was clipped by 6 bases and J by 9 bases; unmatched bases: 4. Germline V gives CDR1 LNHDA, CDR2 SQIVND (reference sequence). This CDR3 has 12 residues.

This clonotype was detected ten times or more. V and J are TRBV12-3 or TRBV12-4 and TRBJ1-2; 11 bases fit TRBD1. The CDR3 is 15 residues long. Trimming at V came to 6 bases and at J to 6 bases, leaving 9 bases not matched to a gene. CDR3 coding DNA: TGTGCCAGCAGACCCCCCGGGACAGGGGGGAATGGCTACACCTTC. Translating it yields CASRPPGTGGNGYTF.

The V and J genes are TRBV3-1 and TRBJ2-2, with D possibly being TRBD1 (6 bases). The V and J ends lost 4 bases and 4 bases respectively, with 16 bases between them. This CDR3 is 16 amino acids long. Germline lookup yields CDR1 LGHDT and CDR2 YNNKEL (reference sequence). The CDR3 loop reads CASSPLTGKSTGELFF. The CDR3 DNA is TGTGCCAGCAGCCCCCTGACAGGAAAGTCCACCGGGGAGCTGTTTTTT. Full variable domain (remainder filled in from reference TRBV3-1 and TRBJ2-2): DTAVSQTPKYLVTQMGNDKSIKCEQNLGHDTMYWYKQDSKKFLKIMFSYNNKELIINETVPNRFSPKSPDKAHLNLHINSLELGDSAVYFCASSPLTGKSTGELFFGEGSRLTVL.

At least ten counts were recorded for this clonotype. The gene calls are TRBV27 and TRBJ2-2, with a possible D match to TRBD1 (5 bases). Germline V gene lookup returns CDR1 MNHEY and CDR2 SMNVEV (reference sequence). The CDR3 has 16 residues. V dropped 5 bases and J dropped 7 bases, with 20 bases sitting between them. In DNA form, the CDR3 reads TGTGCCAGCAGTCCCCACGACAGCTTCGTCCTCGGGGAGCTGTTTTTT. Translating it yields CASSPHDSFVLGELFF.

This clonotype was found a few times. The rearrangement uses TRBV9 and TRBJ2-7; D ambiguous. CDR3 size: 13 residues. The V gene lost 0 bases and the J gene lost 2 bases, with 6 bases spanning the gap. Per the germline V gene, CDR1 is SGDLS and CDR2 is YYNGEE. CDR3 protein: CASSVDSTYEQYF. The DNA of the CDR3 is TGTGCCAGCAGCGTAGACAGTACCTACGAGCAGTACTTC.

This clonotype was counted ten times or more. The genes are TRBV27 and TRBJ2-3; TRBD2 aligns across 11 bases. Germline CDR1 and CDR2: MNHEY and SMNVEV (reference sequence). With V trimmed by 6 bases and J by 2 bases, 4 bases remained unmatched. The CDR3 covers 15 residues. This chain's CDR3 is CASRYSGRDTDTQYF. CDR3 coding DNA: TGTGCCAGCAGATATAGCGGGAGGGACACAGATACGCAGTATTTT.

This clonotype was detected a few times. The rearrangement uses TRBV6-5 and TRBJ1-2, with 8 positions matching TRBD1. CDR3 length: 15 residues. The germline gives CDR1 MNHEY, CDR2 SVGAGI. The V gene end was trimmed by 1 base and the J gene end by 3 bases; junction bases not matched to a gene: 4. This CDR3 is CASSYLQGEYYGYTF. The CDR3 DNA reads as TGTGCCAGCAGTTACTTACAGGGGGAATACTATGGCTACACCTTC.

CDR3 sequence: CASSPAGWGEKLFF. The CDR3 bases are TGTGCCAGCAGCCCCGCGGGGTGGGGTGAAAAACTGTTTTTT. The chain links TRBV7-9 to TRBJ1-4; D is uncertain. Between the trimmed V and J ends, which lost 5 bases and 7 bases, there was a span of 14 bases. CDR3 length: 14 residues. Germline V gene lookup returns CDR1 SEHNR and CDR2 FQNEAQ (reference sequence).

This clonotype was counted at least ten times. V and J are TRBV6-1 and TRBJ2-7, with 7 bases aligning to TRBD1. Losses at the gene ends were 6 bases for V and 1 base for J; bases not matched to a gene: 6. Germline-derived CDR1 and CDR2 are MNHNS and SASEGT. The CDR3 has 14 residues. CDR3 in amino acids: CASRAGTASYEQYF. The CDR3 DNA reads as TGTGCCAGCAGAGCCGGGACAGCATCCTACGAGCAGTACTTC.

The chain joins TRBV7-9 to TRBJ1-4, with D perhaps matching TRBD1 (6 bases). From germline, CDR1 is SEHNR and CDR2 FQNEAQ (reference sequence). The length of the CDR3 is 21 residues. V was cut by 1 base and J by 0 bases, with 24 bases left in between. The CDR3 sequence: CASSLVLGGQTLFATNEKLFF. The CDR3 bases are TGTGCCAGCAGCTTAGTCTTGGGGGGACAAACTCTCTTTGCAACTAATGAAAAACTGTTTTTT.

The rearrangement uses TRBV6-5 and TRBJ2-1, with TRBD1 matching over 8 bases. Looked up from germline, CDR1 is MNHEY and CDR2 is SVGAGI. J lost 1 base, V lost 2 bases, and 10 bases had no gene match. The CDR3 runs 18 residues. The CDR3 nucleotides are TGTGCCAGCAGTTACACAGCCGGACAGGGAGGATCCTACAATGAGCAGTTCTTC. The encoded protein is CASSYTAGQGGSYNEQFF.